These T cell receptor beta chains were read from a single sample in a study of CD8 T cells in Susac syndrome. TCRdb ran MiXCR on the immunoSEQ multiplex PCR reads and lists one entry per CDR3 protein. The sample consists of about 81,000 distinct CDR3 sequences, roughly 94% of them appearing once. Sequencing was done on a sample of CD8+ T cells from PBMCs. Source of these receptors: a human donor with Susac syndrome. The CDR3 runs from the conserved cysteine through the conserved F or W. Each record gives: J gene, D gene, clone size, V gene, CDR3 DNA, CDR3 protein. D genes are given only for firm matches. Clone sizes are given selectively: once, few, many, or a class where the clone is expanded.

J: TRBJ2-7
D: -
size: -
V: TRBV20-1
DNA: TGCAGTGCTAGAGATCTACTTGAAGGCGGTAGCTACGAGCAGTACTTC
CDR3: CSARDLLEGGSYEQYF

J: TRBJ2-3
D: TRBD2
size: -
V: TRBV24-1
DNA: TGTGCCACCAGCGTGGGAGGGGATACGCAGTATTTT
CDR3: CATSVGGDTQYF

J: TRBJ2-4
D: -
size: -
V: TRBV27
DNA: TGTGCCAGCCTTCCTTGGCAAAACATTCAGTACTTC
CDR3: CASLPWQNIQYF

J: TRBJ1-5
D: -
size: -
V: TRBV30
DNA: TGTGCCTGGGGGGCGGCAACAGGTCAGCCCCAGCATTTT
CDR3: CAWGAATGQPQHF

J: TRBJ2-7
D: TRBD1
size: few
V: TRBV30
DNA: TGTGCCTGGAGTGGCCGGGACAGGGGCTACGAGCAGTACTTC
CDR3: CAWSGRDRGYEQYF

J: TRBJ1-2
D: -
size: -
V: TRBV6-5
DNA: TGTGCCAGCAGTTACTCCGGGCGAGAGGGGCAAGGCCCTAGGGGCTACACCTTC
CDR3: CASSYSGREGQGPRGYTF

J: TRBJ2-1
D: TRBD2
size: -
V: TRBV7-8
DNA: TGTGCCAGCAGCTTAGCTCTAGCGGGAGGGTTATTCAATGAGCAGTTCTTC
CDR3: CASSLALAGGLFNEQFF

J: TRBJ2-7
D: TRBD2
size: -
V: TRBV7-6
DNA: TGTGCCAGCAGCTTAGGAGGGAGCGAACTAGCGGGAGTGCAAGAGCAGTACTTC
CDR3: CASSLGGSELAGVQEQYF

J: TRBJ1-1
D: -
size: once
V: TRBV6-1
DNA: TGTGCCAGCGGACAGTTCGTCTTT
CDR3: CASGQFVF

J: TRBJ1-4
D: -
size: -
V: TRBV2
DNA: TGTGCCAGCTATGAAGAAAAACTGTTTTTT
CDR3: CASYEEKLFF

J: TRBJ2-7
D: -
size: -
V: TRBV7-9
DNA: TGTGCCAGCAGCCCGGTGGGAGCGGAAAACCTCTACGAGCAGTACTTC
CDR3: CASSPVGAENLYEQYF

J: TRBJ2-7
D: -
size: -
V: TRBV7-9
DNA: TGTGCCAGCACCGGGGGAAACGAGCAGTACTTC
CDR3: CASTGGNEQYF

J: TRBJ2-7
D: -
size: -
V: TRBV27
DNA: TGTGCCAGCAGTTCCGATAGCTGGTATAGGCGCGAGCAGTACTTC
CDR3: CASSSDSWYRREQYF

J: TRBJ2-1
D: -
size: -
V: TRBV5-1
DNA: TGCGCCAGCAGCTTGGTGGGACTTGACAACAATGAGCAGTTCTTC
CDR3: CASSLVGLDNNEQFF

J: TRBJ2-2
D: -
size: -
V: TRBV27
DNA: TGTGCCAGCAGTCTCCGGGGGACTAACACCGGGGAGCTGTTTTTT
CDR3: CASSLRGTNTGELFF

J: TRBJ2-5
D: -
size: -
V: TRBV6-5
DNA: TGTGCCAGCAGCCAAGGGGGGGTGGCGGAGACCCAGTACTTC
CDR3: CASSQGGVAETQYF

J: TRBJ2-7
D: TRBD2
size: -
V: TRBV20-1
DNA: TGCAGTGCTAGAGATCTTACACTCACTAGCGCCTACGAGCAGTACTTC
CDR3: CSARDLTLTSAYEQYF

J: TRBJ2-7
D: -
size: -
V: TRBV19
DNA: TGTGCCAGTAGTATAGATCGAGAAGGCTACGAGCAGTACTTC
CDR3: CASSIDREGYEQYF

J: TRBJ2-6
D: -
size: -
V: TRBV27
DNA: TGTGCCAGCAGTCCTCGAATCTCTGGGGCCAACGTCCTGACTTTC
CDR3: CASSPRISGANVLTF

J: TRBJ2-7
D: -
size: once
V: TRBV27
DNA: TGTGCCAGCAGTTTAACCCCAGGGAGAGGATCCTACGAGCAGTACTTC
CDR3: CASSLTPGRGSYEQYF

J: TRBJ2-2
D: -
size: -
V: TRBV5-1
DNA: TGCGCCAGCAGCCGAAAGTCCGGGACACCTAACACCGGGGAGCTGTTTTTT
CDR3: CASSRKSGTPNTGELFF

J: TRBJ1-5
D: -
size: -
V: TRBV3-1
DNA: TGTGCCAGCAGCCAAGATCCCTGGGCGGGGAATCAGCCCCAGCATTTT
CDR3: CASSQDPWAGNQPQHF

J: TRBJ1-1
D: -
size: -
V: TRBV4-1
DNA: TGCGCCAGCAGCCAGGCTGGGGGTGACTCTGAAGCTTTCTTT
CDR3: CASSQAGGDSEAFF

J: TRBJ1-5
D: -
size: -
V: TRBV3-1
DNA: TGTGCCAGCAGCCAAGATCCCTTCGGCGGTGGTCAGCCCCAGCATTTT
CDR3: CASSQDPFGGGQPQHF

J: TRBJ2-5
D: -
size: -
V: TRBV12-3/TRBV12-4
DNA: TGTGCCAGCAGTTTAGAGGGATCAGAGACCCAGTACTTC
CDR3: CASSLEGSETQYF

J: TRBJ2-7
D: -
size: once
V: TRBV7-9
DNA: TGTGCCAGCAGCCAAAGCGGGCAGGGGTTCTACGAGCAGTACTTC
CDR3: CASSQSGQGFYEQYF

J: TRBJ1-6
D: -
size: -
V: TRBV27
DNA: TGTGCCAGCAGCTATTACGCCTATAATTCACCCCTCCACTTT
CDR3: CASSYYAYNSPLHF

J: TRBJ2-2
D: TRBD1
size: -
V: TRBV6-5
DNA: TGTGCCAGCAGTTACGGGTCAGGGGGCCTGAACACCGGGGAGCTGTTTTTT
CDR3: CASSYGSGGLNTGELFF

J: TRBJ2-1
D: -
size: once
V: TRBV7-8
DNA: TGTGCCAGCAGCTTAGTTTCCAGGTACGATGAGCAGTTCTTC
CDR3: CASSLVSRYDEQFF

J: TRBJ2-7
D: TRBD1
size: -
V: TRBV24-1
DNA: TGTGCCACCAGTGCCAAATCCGGGACAGGGGTTTACGAGCAGTACTTC
CDR3: CATSAKSGTGVYEQYF

J: TRBJ2-1
D: -
size: -
V: TRBV9
DNA: TGTGCCAGCTCTCTCGGGGTAGAGCAGTTCTTC
CDR3: CASSLGVEQFF